Below are 18 T cell receptor beta chains sequenced from a single sample in a study of CD8+ T cells in alopecia areata. The authors extracted RNA and reverse transcribed it into cDNA as the sequencing template. Some clones are missing from TCRdb's copy, which holds only in-frame ones; the method was immunoSEQ multiplex PCR. The sample contains about 250,000 clones, 50% to 75% of which appear only once. Specified treatment: oral pan-JAK inhibitor, 5-10 mg twice daily. The material was CD4+ T cells sorted from blood, obtained at approximately week 52, from a patient treated with tofacitinib. The receptors were sampled from a human donor with alopecia areata.

The rearrangement links TRBV25-1 to TRBJ1-2, with no clear D. Germline loops: CDR1 MGHDK, CDR2 SYGVNS. The CDR3 runs to 12 residues. V lost 6 bases to trimming and J lost 4 bases, with 9 bases between them. Here the CDR3 reads CASRAQLYGYTF. DNA of the CDR3: TGTGCCAGCAGGGCCCAGCTCTATGGCTACACCTTC.

This clone was seen only once. The gene calls are TRBV29-1 and TRBJ2-2, with a possible D match to TRBD1 (6 bases). The CDR3 covers 13 residues. Germline V gene lookup returns CDR1 SQVTM and CDR2 ANQGSEA. The germline V and J ends were trimmed by 7 bases and 2 bases, with 11 bases remaining between them. The DNA of the CDR3 is TGCAGCGCGGGACACGTAAACACCGGGGAGCTGTTTTTT. As protein: CSAGHVNTGELFF.

This clone was detected only a few times. V and J are TRBV7-3 and TRBJ2-7; 9 bases map to TRBD1. Losses at the gene ends were 5 bases for V and 9 bases for J; bases not matched to a gene: 32. This CDR3 is built from 21 residues. Germline CDR1 and CDR2: SGHTA and FQGTGA. This CDR3 is CASSLLHMLLQRDRAALGQYF. In nucleotides, the CDR3 is TGTGCCAGCAGCCTCCTACATATGCTTCTTCAGCGGGACAGGGCCGCTTTGGGGCAGTACTTC. Filled out from reference TRBV7-3 and TRBJ2-7, the complete variable domain reads GAGVSQTPSNKVTEKGKYVELRCDPISGHTALYWYRQSLGQGPEFLIYFQGTGAADDSGLPNDRFFAVRPEGSVSTLKIQRTERGDSAVYLCASSLLHMLLQRDRAALGQYFGPGTRLTVT.

The J gene is TRBJ2-3, the V gene TRBV5-4; D ambiguous. Per germline, CDR1 SGHNT and CDR2 YYREEE (reference sequence). The CDR3 totals 11 residues. V gave up 9 bases and J gave up 2 bases, with 7 bases separating them. The CDR3 bases are TGTGCCACCACCAACACAGATACGCAGTATTTT. Residues: CATTNTDTQYF. Filled out from reference TRBV5-4 and TRBJ2-3, the complete variable domain reads ETGVTQSPTHLIKTRGQQVTLRCSSQSGHNTVSWYQQALGQGPQFIFQYYREEENGRGNFPPRFSGLQFPNYSSELNVNALELDDSALYLCATTNTDTQYFGPGTRLTVL.

Points on this clone: The sample holds other DNA sequences that translate to the same CDR3. The V and J genes are TRBV30 and TRBJ2-5, with TRBD1 matching 8 bases. Looked up from germline, CDR1 is GTSNPN and CDR2 is SVGIG (reference sequence). V shed 5 bases, J shed 4 bases, and the junction held 3 bases outside the gene matches. This CDR3 region has 12 residues. The CDR3 is CAWGQGRETQYF. For the CDR3, the DNA is TGTGCCTGGGGACAGGGACGAGAGACCCAGTACTTC.

This clone was detected only once. The chain combines TRBV5-6 with TRBJ2-1; 12 bases line up with TRBD2. In germline, CDR1 is SGHDT, CDR2 YYEEEE. V lost 4 bases to trimming and J lost 6 bases; unmatched junction nucleotides: 8. The CDR3 covers 16 residues. DNA for the CDR3: TGTGCCAGCAGCCCGGGACTAGCGGGCCCGACCAATGAGCAGTTCTTC. It encodes CASSPGLAGPTNEQFF. Filled out from reference TRBV5-6 and TRBJ2-1, the complete variable domain reads DAGVTQSPTHLIKTRGQQVTLRCSPKSGHDTVSWYQQALGQGPQFIFQYYEEEERQRGNFPDRFSGHQFPNYSSELNVNALLLGDSALYLCASSPGLAGPTNEQFFGPGTRLTVL.

CDR3 region: CASSALGQGFGTPQYF. The CDR3 DNA is TGTGCCAGCAGTGCACTCGGACAGGGGTTTGGGACCCCCCAGTACTTC. This chain joins TRBV25-1 and TRBJ2-5, with 9 bases fitting TRBD1. Germline CDR1 and CDR2: MGHDK and SYGVNS. This CDR3 is built from 16 residues. J lost 9 bases, V lost 4 bases, and 15 bases had no gene match.

This clone was counted only a few times. The J gene is TRBJ2-1, the V gene TRBV5-1, with 7 bases aligning to TRBD2. The CDR3 runs 15 residues. CDR1 is SGHRS and CDR2 is YFSETQ in the germline V gene. The V gene end was trimmed by 6 bases and the J gene end by 7 bases; junction bases not matched to a gene: 13. CDR3 loop: CASNTAGPGENEQFF. The CDR3 coding sequence is TGCGCCAGCAACACAGCGGGACCCGGAGAGAATGAGCAGTTCTTC. Variable domain in full (rest from reference TRBV5-1 and TRBJ2-1): KAGVTQTPRYLIKTRGQQVTLSCSPISGHRSVSWYQQTPGQGLQFLFEYFSETQRNKGNFPGRFSGRQFSNSRSEMNVSTLELGDSALYLCASNTAGPGENEQFFGPGTRLTVL.

The chain uses TRBV14 and TRBJ1-6; D gene unclear. CDR1 is SGHDN, CDR2 FVKESK, per germline. The CDR3 has 14 amino acids. The ends were cut back, 1 base at V and 7 bases at J, with 8 bases in the middle. CDR3 loop: CASSQASVNSPLHF. In DNA form, the CDR3 reads TGTGCCAGCAGCCAAGCTTCGGTGAATTCACCCCTCCACTTT.

V usage is TRBV9 and J usage is TRBJ2-7; 11 positions match TRBD2. After removal of 4 bases from V and 3 bases from J, the junction contained 6 bases not matched to a gene. CDR3 size: 15 residues. Germline assignment: CDR1 SGDLS and CDR2 YYNGEE. CDR3 coding DNA: TGTGCCAGCAGCAAGATAGCGGGGGGGATCTACGAGCAGTACTTC. Its translation is CASSKIAGGIYEQYF.

This clone has more than one count but fewer than ten. For the CDR3, the DNA is TGTGCCAGCAGTTTACAGGGCCTTCTAGCCAAAAACATTCAGTACTTC. Translated, it gives CASSLQGLLAKNIQYF. The chain employs TRBV27 and TRBJ2-4; TRBD1 might be the D (5 bases). The germline CDR1 and CDR2 sequences are MNHEY and SMNVEV (reference sequence). The CDR3 totals 16 residues. V gave up 2 bases and J gave up 0 bases, with 11 bases separating them.

The CDR3 DNA reads as TGTGCCTGGAGCGCCCTAAACGGGCCTAGGGATTCACCCCTCCACTTT. This translates into CAWSALNGPRDSPLHF. The gene calls are TRBV30 and TRBJ1-6; no reliable D call. Germline CDR1 is GTSNPN and CDR2 is SVGIG (reference sequence). V lost 3 bases and J lost 8, with 20 bases in between. The CDR3 is 16 amino acids.

The rearrangement joins TRBV15 to TRBJ2-1, with a possible D match to TRBD1 (5 bases). The CDR3 loop spans 16 amino acids. Germline V gene data show CDR1 as LNHNV and CDR2 as YYDKDF (reference sequence). The V end lost 0 bases, the J end lost 4 bases, and 13 bases lay between the germline ends. The CDR3 region is CATSRDGAERYNEQFF. CDR3 nucleotide sequence: TGTGCCACCAGCAGAGATGGGGCAGAGAGGTACAATGAGCAGTTCTTC.

In this sample, this clone turned up a few times. The gene calls are TRBV29-1 and TRBJ2-2; D may be TRBD2 (6 bases). The germline gives CDR1 SQVTM, CDR2 ANQGSEA. V lost 7 bases, J lost 0 bases, and 12 bases lay in between. The length of the CDR3 is 14 residues. The CDR3 spells CSAPGLSNTGELFF. DNA of the CDR3: TGCAGCGCACCGGGACTCTCGAACACCGGGGAGCTGTTTTTT.

This clone has a handful of counts. The chain combines TRBV6-5 with TRBJ2-5; perhaps TRBD2 as D (5 bases). Germline assignment: CDR1 MNHEY and CDR2 SVGAGI. V was pared by 7 bases and J by 7 bases, with 16 bases between. This CDR3 contains 13 residues. CDR3 nucleotide sequence: TGTGCCAGCACTCCCTTCGGGGTCGGGACCCAGTACTTC. Translation gives CASTPFGVGTQYF.

The chain joins TRBV10-3 to TRBJ2-3; 8 positions match TRBD1. Trimming cost V 6 bases and J 4 bases; bases outside gene matches: 6. Germline values: CDR1 ENHRY, CDR2 SYGVKD. The CDR3 totals 14 residues. CDR3 in DNA: TGTGCCATCAGGGAGACAGGGGTGGCAGATACGCAGTATTTT. Translated, it gives CAIRETGVADTQYF.

V is TRBV7-2 and J is TRBJ2-2; D uncertain. The CDR3 totals 15 residues. CDR1 is SGHTA and CDR2 is FQGNSA in the germline V gene. V was trimmed by 3 bases and J by 0 bases, leaving 8 bases between them. For the CDR3, the DNA is TGTGCCAGCAGCTTCGGACGGACGAACACCGGGGAGCTGTTTTTT. Encoded protein: CASSFGRTNTGELFF.

The chain links TRBV5-4 to TRBJ1-6; the D is unclear. Germline V gene lookup returns CDR1 SGHNT and CDR2 YYREEE (reference sequence). Trimming left V 0 bases short and J 5 bases short, with 12 bases between. CDR3 length equals 16 residues. The CDR3 sequence is CASSLAGGWDNSPLHF. The CDR3 coding sequence is TGTGCCAGCAGCTTGGCCGGAGGGTGGGATAATTCACCCCTCCACTTT.